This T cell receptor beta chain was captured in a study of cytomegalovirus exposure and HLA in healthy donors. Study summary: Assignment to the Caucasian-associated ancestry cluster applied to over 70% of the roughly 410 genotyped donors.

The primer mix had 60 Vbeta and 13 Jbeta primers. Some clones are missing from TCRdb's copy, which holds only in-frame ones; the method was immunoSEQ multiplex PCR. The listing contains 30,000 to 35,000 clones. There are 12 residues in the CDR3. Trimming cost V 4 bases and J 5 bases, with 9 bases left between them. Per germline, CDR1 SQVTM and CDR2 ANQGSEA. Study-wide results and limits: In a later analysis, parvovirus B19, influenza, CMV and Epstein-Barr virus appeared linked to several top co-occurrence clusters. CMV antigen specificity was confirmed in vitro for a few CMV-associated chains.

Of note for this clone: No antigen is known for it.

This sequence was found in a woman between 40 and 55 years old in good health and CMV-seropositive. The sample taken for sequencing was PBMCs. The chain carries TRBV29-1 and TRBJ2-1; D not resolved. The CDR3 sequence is CSVVYVDNEQFF. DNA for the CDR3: TGCAGCGTTGTGTATGTTGACAATGAGCAGTTCTTC.